Below are 25 T cell receptor beta chains sequenced from a single sample in a study of Ad26.COV2.S vaccination and SARS-CoV-2 variants. The protocol was immunoSEQ multiplex PCR, while the TCRdb copy is restricted to in-frame clones and leaves out a portion. This sample has around 350,000 clones; around 92% occur once, and the top ten carry 3.9%. The sequenced sample was peripheral blood, obtained after recovery from COVID-19. Every receptor here comes from a human donor who had recovered from COVID-19.

This chain connects TRBV4-3 to TRBJ2-7; the D gene is possibly TRBD1 (6 bases). CDR3 length: 13 residues. Germline lookup yields CDR1 LGHNA and CDR2 YSLEER. With 2 bases removed from V and 3 bases from J, the gap between germline ends came to 8 bases. Here the CDR3 DNA reads TGCGCCAGCAGCCAAAGGGACAACTACGAGCAGTACTTC. Protein product: CASSQRDNYEQYF.

This chain links TRBV6-5 with TRBJ2-7; tentative D call: TRBD2 (5 bases). The V end lost 4 bases, the J end lost 2 bases, and 12 bases lay between the germline ends. The germline V gene encodes CDR1 MNHEY and CDR2 SVGAGI. The CDR3 has 14 amino acids. As DNA, the CDR3 is TGTGCCAGCAGTTCCCGGGGAGCCGCCTACGAGCAGTACTTC. As protein: CASSSRGAAYEQYF.

A single count supports this clone. This chain uses TRBV6-1 with TRBJ1-5, with no clear D. Germline lookup yields CDR1 MNHNS and CDR2 SASEGT. With 1 base removed from V and 2 bases from J, the gap between germline ends came to 6 bases. The CDR3 length is 14 residues. The CDR3, as DNA: TGTGCCAGCAGTGAAGAGTGGGGCAATCAGCCCCAGCATTTT. This codes for CASSEEWGNQPQHF.

J is TRBJ1-1 and V is TRBV4-1, with 7 bases identical to TRBD1. The CDR3 extends over 16 amino acids. Germline V lookup: CDR1 MGHRA, CDR2 YSYEKL. J gave up 1 base and V 3 bases, and 8 bases lay outside the gene matches. The CDR3 protein is CASSQAPWDRNTEAFF. Here the CDR3 DNA reads TGCGCCAGCAGCCAGGCCCCCTGGGACAGGAACACTGAAGCTTTCTTT.

The CDR3 sequence is CASSTHLAGGRQETQYF. Here the CDR3 DNA reads TGTGCCAGTAGTACACATTTAGCGGGGGGGCGCCAAGAGACCCAGTACTTC. The chain couples TRBV19 to TRBJ2-5; 11 bases are shared with TRBD2. Germline CDR1 reads LNHDA; CDR2 reads SQIVND (reference sequence). The CDR3 is 17 amino acids. The J segment lost 1 base and the V segment lost 4 bases, leaving 8 bases of the junction unmatched.

Comments on this clone: Other DNA sequences within the sample encode an identical CDR3. The chain carries TRBV7-8 and TRBJ1-4; D may be TRBD1 (5 bases). There are 14 residues in the CDR3. With 1 base removed from V and 3 bases from J, the gap between germline ends came to 6 bases. CDR1 and CDR2 from the germline V gene are SGHVS and FQNEAQ. DNA of the CDR3: TGTGCCAGCAGCTTAGGAGGGGCTAATGAAAAACTGTTTTTT. It yields the protein CASSLGGANEKLFF.

This clone showed up just once. This chain links TRBV5-1 with TRBJ1-1; D is unclear. Germline V gene sequence: CDR1 SGHRS, CDR2 YFSETQ. This CDR3 region has 15 residues. Between the trimmed V and J ends, which lost 0 bases and 4 bases, there was a span of 13 bases. CDR3 amino acids: CASSLVLGSSTEAFF. The CDR3 coding sequence is TGCGCCAGCAGCTTGGTTCTGGGGTCTAGCACTGAAGCTTTCTTT.

This chain joins TRBV9 and TRBJ2-6, with no clear D. The CDR3 is 16 residues long. Germline values: CDR1 SGDLS, CDR2 YYNGEE. The germline V and J ends were trimmed by 0 bases and 0 bases, with 7 bases remaining between them. CDR3 coding DNA: TGTGCCAGCAGCGTAGCACCGAGCTCTGGGGCCAACGTCCTGACTTTC. It encodes CASSVAPSSGANVLTF.

The gene calls are TRBV12-3 or TRBV12-4 and TRBJ1-5; TRBD1 matches 7 bases. The V segment lost 3 bases and the J segment 7 bases; nucleotides outside the gene matches: 3. The CDR3 consists of 13 residues. The CDR3, as DNA: TGTGCCAGCAGTTTGACAGGGACACAGCCCCAGCATTTT. Protein: CASSLTGTQPQHF.

The rearrangement uses TRBV5-5 and TRBJ1-2, with 9 bases matching TRBD1. CDR1 and CDR2 from the germline V gene are SGHKS and YYEKEE (reference sequence). This CDR3 is built from 15 residues. Losses at the gene ends were 2 bases for V and 8 bases for J; bases not matched to a gene: 10. The CDR3 DNA reads TGTGCCAGCAGCTTCCCACGGGACAGGGTGGGAGGCTACACCTTC. Its translation: CASSFPRDRVGGYTF. The complete variable domain, with remaining parts taken from reference TRBV5-5 and TRBJ1-2, reads DAGVTQSPTHLIKTRGQQVTLRCSPISGHKSVSWYQQVLGQGPQFIFQYYEKEERGRGNFPDRFSARQFPNYSSELNVNALLLGDSALYLCASSFPRDRVGGYTFGSGTRLTVV.

The gene calls are TRBV10-2 and TRBJ1-4; D gene unclear. The V gene's germline CDR1 is WSHSY and CDR2 SAAADI. This CDR3 is built from 16 residues. Trimming took 0 bases from V and 7 from J, leaving 15 bases between them. The CDR3 bases are TGCGCCAGCAGTGAGTCTTCAGCAGGTTCAGGTGAAAAACTGTTTTTT. Residues: CASSESSAGSGEKLFF.

A single count supports this clone. J is TRBJ2-1 and V is TRBV6-4, with TRBD2 matching over 7 bases. The CDR3 extends over 15 amino acids. Germline loops: CDR1 MRHNA, CDR2 SNTAGT. Trimming cost V 0 bases and J 2 bases; bases outside gene matches: 1. CDR3 in amino acids: CASSDSGGAYNEQFF. The CDR3 region has the DNA TGTGCCAGCAGTGACTCTGGGGGGGCCTACAATGAGCAGTTCTTC.

This chain links TRBV12-3 or TRBV12-4 with TRBJ2-7; TRBD1 matches 9 bases. V trimming: 6 bases; J trimming: 5 bases; junction bases outside the gene matches: 5. The CDR3 loop spans 13 amino acids. The CDR3 sequence is CASSLDRGDEQYF. The CDR3 DNA reads TGTGCCAGCAGCCTAGACAGGGGGGACGAGCAGTACTTC.

The rearrangement uses TRBV7-9 and TRBJ1-1; D gene unclear. V was trimmed by 1 base and J by 1 base, leaving 10 bases between them. CDR1 SEHNR and CDR2 FQNEAQ come from the germline V gene (reference sequence). The CDR3 covers 15 residues. CDR3 region: CASSLVSDTNTEAFF. Here the CDR3 DNA reads TGTGCCAGCAGCTTAGTTTCCGATACGAACACTGAAGCTTTCTTT.

V is TRBV28 and J is TRBJ1-2, with D possibly TRBD1 on 5 matching bases. Trimming stripped 2 bases from V and 4 bases from J, with 11 bases between. The CDR3 has 14 amino acids. Germline V CDR1 and CDR2: MDHEN, SYDVKM. The CDR3 nucleotides read TGTGCCAGCAGTTTAATGCGGGACGGCTATGGCTACACCTTC. Encoded protein: CASSLMRDGYGYTF.

The genes are TRBV4-3 and TRBJ1-2, with unresolved D. This CDR3 has 15 residues. The germline V gene encodes CDR1 LGHNA and CDR2 YSLEER. The germline V and J ends were trimmed by 1 base and 5 bases, with 14 bases remaining between them. CDR3 sequence: CASSQGFLQRYGYTF. DNA of the CDR3: TGCGCCAGCAGCCAAGGGTTCCTCCAACGATATGGCTACACCTTC.

The chain links TRBV13 to TRBJ2-2; D is ambiguous. The CDR3 totals 16 residues. Germline CDR1 and CDR2: PRHDT and FYEKMQ (reference sequence). V lost 0 bases, J lost 0 bases, and 8 bases lay in between. This CDR3 is CASSLGTNTNTGELFF. The CDR3 nucleotides are TGTGCCAGCAGCTTAGGGACAAATACGAACACCGGGGAGCTGTTTTTT.

The CDR3 DNA sequence: TGTGCCAGCAAGCCCCTTTTGGGGGACCACTACTCCTACAATGAGCAGTTCTTC. It codes for CASKPLLGDHYSYNEQFF. The chain joins TRBV11-2 to TRBJ2-1; possibly TRBD1 or TRBD2 for D (5 bases each). V lost 7 bases to trimming and J lost 0 bases, with 22 bases between them. The germline V gene has CDR1 SGHAT and CDR2 FQNNGV. There are 18 residues in the CDR3. Based on the CDR3 plus reference TRBV11-2 and TRBJ2-1, the full variable domain is EAGVAQSPRYKIIEKRQSVAFWCNPISGHATLYWYQQILGQGPKLLIQFQNNGVVDDSQLPKDRFSAERLKGVDSTLKIQPAKLEDSAVYLCASKPLLGDHYSYNEQFFGPGTRLTVL.

This chain connects TRBV6-4 to TRBJ2-7; D may match TRBD1 or TRBD2 (5 bases each). The CDR3 extends over 14 amino acids. The germline gives CDR1 MRHNA, CDR2 SNTAGT. The V end lost 0 bases, the J end lost 3 bases, and 9 bases lay between the germline ends. DNA of the CDR3: TGTGCCAGCAGTGACTCGGGGACGAGCTACGAGCAGTACTTC. Its translation is CASSDSGTSYEQYF.

This chain links TRBV7-9 with TRBJ1-2, with 7 bases lining up with TRBD1. Germline CDR1 SEHNR, CDR2 FQNEAQ (reference sequence). Trimming removed 4 bases from V and 8 bases from J; junction bases left unmatched: 4. The CDR3 covers 12 residues. The CDR3 here is CASSSTGVGYTF. CDR3 sequence (DNA): TGTGCCAGCAGCTCTACAGGGGTGGGCTACACCTTC.

The rearrangement links TRBV2 to TRBJ1-5, with no clear D. The V gene lost 1 base and the J gene lost 10 bases, with 20 bases spanning the gap. The CDR3 is made up of 16 amino acids. The germline CDR1 and CDR2 sequences are SNHLY and FYNNEI. The CDR3 sequence: CASSEELASTGHPQHF. DNA of the CDR3: TGTGCCAGCAGTGAAGAACTAGCGTCAACCGGTCACCCCCAGCATTTT. The full variable domain, rest sourced from reference TRBV2 and TRBJ1-5, is EPEVTQTPSHQVTQMGQEVILRCVPISNHLYFYWYRQILGQKVEFLVSFYNNEISEKSEIFDDQFSVERPDGSNFTLKIRSTKLEDSAMYFCASSEELASTGHPQHFGDGTRLSIL.

The chain carries TRBV27 and TRBJ1-1; TRBD1 is a possible D gene (5 bases). Germline V gene data show CDR1 as MNHEY and CDR2 as SMNVEV (reference sequence). CDR3 length: 11 amino acids. V shed 5 bases and J shed 7 bases, with 8 bases lying between them. The CDR3 nucleotides are TGTGCCAGCAGTGCAGGGTATGAAGCTTTCTTT. It yields the protein CASSAGYEAFF.

The chain joins TRBV5-1 to TRBJ2-3, with 16 nucleotides matching TRBD2. The CDR3 length is 17 residues. Germline values: CDR1 SGHRS, CDR2 YFSETQ. J lost 5 bases, V lost 4 bases, and 7 bases had no gene match. The CDR3: CASSPGTSGGAGDTQYF. The CDR3 DNA reads as TGCGCCAGCAGCCCCGGGACTAGCGGGGGGGCGGGAGATACGCAGTATTTT.

The CDR3 reads CASSYPSSEAFF. In DNA form, the CDR3 reads TGTGCCAGCAGTTACCCTTCCTCTGAAGCTTTCTTT. The genes are TRBV6-6 and TRBJ1-1; D call uncertain. Germline V CDR1 and CDR2: MNHNY, SVGAGI (reference sequence). CDR3 size: 12 residues. V gave up 2 bases and J gave up 6 bases, with 7 bases separating them.

The CDR3 spells CASSLGTEGKLFF. As DNA, the CDR3 is TGTGCCAGCAGCCTGGGGACAGAGGGAAAACTGTTTTTT. V is TRBV5-5 and J is TRBJ1-4; 7 nucleotides agree with TRBD1. The CDR3 is made up of 13 amino acids. Germline assignment: CDR1 SGHKS and CDR2 YYEKEE (reference sequence). V dropped 4 bases and J dropped 10; count of bases not matched to a gene: 7. Complete variable domain (other parts from reference TRBV5-5 and TRBJ1-4): DAGVTQSPTHLIKTRGQQVTLRCSPISGHKSVSWYQQVLGQGPQFIFQYYEKEERGRGNFPDRFSARQFPNYSSELNVNALLLGDSALYLCASSLGTEGKLFFGSGTQLSVL.